The rows below give T cell receptor beta chains drawn from one sample of a study of blood T cells in healthy people across ages. A single record per CDR3 protein comes from TCRdb applying MiXCR to the 5' RACE reads. Found here are about 1,400,000 distinct CDR3 sequences, around 59% of them singletons; the top ten hold 6.5% to 8.5%. The specimen sequenced was blood. These receptor sequences come from a man in his late teens or twenties in good health. Each CDR3 is given with its conserved first and last residue. D genes are given only for firm matches. Clone sizes are given selectively: once, few, many, or a class where the clone is expanded.

CDR3aa | CDR3nt | d_gene | v_gene | abundance | j_gene
CASRFGYTDTQYF | TGTGCCAGCAGATTCGGGTACACAGATACGCAGTATTTT | . | TRBV6-2/TRBV6-3 | few | TRBJ2-3
CASERGLANYGYTF | TGTGCCAGCGAAAGGGGGTTAGCTAACTATGGCTACACCTTC | . | TRBV9 | few | TRBJ1-2
CASSSRTGPGTEAFF | TGTGCCAGCAGCTCTCGGACAGGGCCAGGCACTGAAGCTTTCTTT | TRBD1 | TRBV11-2 | . | TRBJ1-1
CASSFPRTGGLGTGELFF | TGTGCCAGCAGTTTTCCGCGGACAGGGGGGTTGGGCACCGGGGAGCTGTTTTTT | TRBD1 | TRBV12-3/TRBV12-4 | . | TRBJ2-2
CASVGREFYEQFF | TGTGCCAGCGTAGGGCGGGAGTTCTATGAGCAGTTCTTC | TRBD2 | TRBV7-9 | . | TRBJ2-1
CASSWPGDRGRSEAFF | TGCGCCAGCAGCTGGCCCGGGGACAGGGGGCGAAGTGAAGCTTTCTTT | TRBD1 | TRBV5-1 | few | TRBJ1-1
CASSLVAGGASIREQYF | TGTGCCAGCAGCTTAGTAGCGGGAGGAGCTTCGATTCGCGAGCAGTACTTC | TRBD2 | TRBV7-9 | . | TRBJ2-7
CASSQENRVHEQFF | TGCGCCAGCAGCCAAGAAAACAGGGTTCATGAGCAGTTCTTC | . | TRBV4-3 | . | TRBJ2-1
CAWRRGVLETQYF | TGTGCCTGGAGGAGGGGGGTGTTAGAGACCCAGTACTTC | . | TRBV30 | once | TRBJ2-5
CAGSQDLAGAYEQYF | TGTGCCGGCAGCCAAGACTTAGCGGGGGCCTACGAGCAGTACTTC | TRBD2 | TRBV4-2 | . | TRBJ2-7
CAWRGGSYTGELFF | TGTGCCTGGAGGGGCGGGAGTTACACCGGGGAGCTGTTTTTT | TRBD2 | TRBV30 | . | TRBJ2-2
CSAYRTSGSYEQYF | TGCAGTGCTTACAGGACTAGCGGCTCCTACGAGCAGTACTTC | TRBD2 | TRBV20-1 | few | TRBJ2-7
CASSQRSYSAGELFF | TGCGCCAGCAGCCAGCGGTCTTACAGCGCCGGGGAGCTGTTTTTT | . | TRBV4-1 | . | TRBJ2-2
CAISEGLAEETQYF | TGTGCCATCAGTGAGGGGCTAGCGGAAGAGACCCAGTACTTC | TRBD2 | TRBV10-3 | . | TRBJ2-5
CASSKTLDTEAFF | TGCGCCAGCAGCAAAACATTGGACACTGAAGCTTTCTTT | . | TRBV5-1 | . | TRBJ1-1
CSASPRTSSRQYF | TGCAGTGCTAGTCCAAGGACCTCTAGCCGTCAGTACTTC | . | TRBV20-1 | . | TRBJ2-7
CATSDSGPVGGQYF | TGTGCCACCAGTGATTCGGGCCCCGTTGGTGGCCAGTACTTC | . | TRBV24-1 | . | TRBJ2-5
CASSLRTGGLYEQYF | TGTGCCAGCAGCTTAAGGACGGGGGGTCTCTACGAGCAGTACTTC | TRBD2 | TRBV7-2 | few | TRBJ2-7
CASSQDRGQFIHEQYF | TGCGCCAGCAGCCAAGATCGGGGACAATTCATCCACGAGCAGTACTTC | . | TRBV4-3 | . | TRBJ2-7